This T cell receptor (beta chain) was obtained from a study of T-cell reconstitution after alpha-beta-depleted transplantation in children. The V segment lost 5 bases and the J segment 5 bases; nucleotides outside the gene matches: 7. This CDR3 spans 14 amino acids. Germline V gene sequence: CDR1 WNHNN, CDR2 SYGVQD (reference sequence). Notes on this clonotype: What it binds is not known.

It was with unique molecular identifiers that the TCRbeta library was prepared. TCRdb redid the calling of the PCR reads with MiXCR, one entry per CDR3 protein. Here the sample spans approximately 500,000 distinct CDR3 sequences, 27% being singletons. Whole-study findings and limits: T-cell counts and diversity were attributed mostly to newly produced T cells one year after transplant. At around two months after transplant, the alpha-beta T cells were reportedly derived from several hundred expanded clones that came from non-depleted graft cells. Recipient T cells and thymic progenitors that survived gave rise to the high TCRbeta diversity observed at day 60 in some patients.

This TCR was sampled from a boy less than two years old with Wiskott-Aldrich syndrome, due to receive a stem cell transplant. This specimen was PBMCs, taken before TCRalphabeta/CD19-depleted stem cell transplant. The rearrangement joins TRBV10-1 to TRBJ2-5, with TRBD2 matching over 8 bases. CDR3 DNA sequence: TGCGCCAGCAGTTTGGCGGGAGGAGCCGAGACCCAGTACTTC. Encoded protein: CASSLAGGAETQYF.